The clone carrying this TCR beta chain was counted between two and nine times. Its antigen is still unknown. The source material, RNA transcripts, was used to amplify TCR beta CDR3 regions. RT-PCR in the first round (using the HTBI primer set) targeted the TCR CDR3. TCRdb used MiXCR to reprocess the multiplex PCR reads, holding one entry per CDR3 protein. The repertoire has hundreds of thousands of distinct CDR3 sequences, roughly 15% of them found once; the top ten carry 3.5% to 4.5%. This entry comes from a study of T cells in Graves' hyperthyroidism and ophthalmopathy. Study in general: Before treatment of any kind, peripheral blood was taken at initial diagnosis.

Reasons for excluding patients were uncontrolled infection, other autoimmune disease, pregnancy or lactation. General study findings and limits: The model made its ophthalmopathy prediction, and onset followed a median roughly 6.5 months later.

The sequence was obtained from a woman in her thirties or forties with Graves' ophthalmopathy. Sequencing was performed on blood.

CDR3 DNA: TGCAGTGCTAGAGATATCGGGAGGGGGTACGAGCAGTACTTC. Its translation is CSARDIGRGYEQYF. The chain carries TRBV20-1 and TRBJ2-7, with 8 nucleotides matching TRBD2. The junction had 5 bases not matched to a gene; V was cut back by 0 bases and J by 4 bases. The CDR3 loop spans 14 amino acids. Germline loops: CDR1 DFQATT, CDR2 SNEGSKA (reference sequence).